A single sample is the source of the 26 T cell receptor beta chains below, sequenced in a study of T cells in Graves' hyperthyroidism and ophthalmopathy. Regions amplified from RNA transcripts were the TCR beta CDR3 regions. HTBI primers drove first-round RT-PCR of the TCR CDR3. TCRdb recomputed calls from the multiplex PCR reads with MiXCR, one row per CDR3 protein. The table has around 400,000 distinct CDR3 sequences, over 10% seen once. Sequenced input: blood. These receptor sequences come from a woman aged 18-35 years with Graves' hyperthyroidism.

This clonotype was recorded only once. Compared with germline, one end of the junction differs, possibly owing to a read error. The V and J genes are TRBV25-1 and TRBJ2-2; D is possibly TRBD2 (6 bases). The CDR3 is 15 amino acids. CDR1 is MGHDK and CDR2 is SYGVNS in the germline V gene. The CDR3 DNA reads TGTGCCAGCAGTGAATACCGGGGGAACTCCGGGGAGCTGTTTTTT. This gives the protein CASSEYRGNSGELFF.

This clonotype was found many times. The chain uses TRBV28 and TRBJ2-5; TRBD2 matches 14 bases. There are 15 residues in the CDR3. Per the germline V gene, CDR1 is MDHEN and CDR2 is SYDVKM. Trimming cost V 6 bases and J 5 bases; bases outside gene matches: 5. The CDR3 sequence: CASRTGTSGSETQYF. The CDR3 DNA reads TGTGCCAGCAGGACCGGGACTAGCGGGAGCGAGACCCAGTACTTC.

In this sample, this clonotype turned up many times. V is TRBV27 and J is TRBJ2-7, with TRBD2 as a possible D gene (6 bases). The length of the CDR3 is 18 residues. Germline assignment: CDR1 MNHEY and CDR2 SMNVEV (reference sequence). Trimming removed 8 bases at V and 5 bases at J, with 31 bases between. The CDR3 DNA reads TGTGCCAGCCTGCGGGTCTTGGAGGTTGTACGGGAGTATAACGAGCAGTACTTC. This sequence encodes CASLRVLEVVREYNEQYF.

This clonotype appeared many times. The rearrangement joins TRBV12-3 or TRBV12-4 to TRBJ2-1, with D unresolved. The V end lost 3 bases, the J end lost 9 bases, and 9 bases lay between the germline ends. The CDR3 spans 12 residues. CDR3: CASSLTSAEQFF. The CDR3 bases are TGTGCCAGCAGTTTGACGTCTGCTGAGCAGTTCTTC.

In its sample, this clonotype was seen many times. The chain uses TRBV7-9 and TRBJ1-2; TRBD1 matches at 7 bases. This CDR3 contains 16 residues. Germline CDR1 SEHNR, CDR2 FQNEAQ (reference sequence). V gave up 5 bases and J gave up 1 base; unmatched junction bases: 10. This chain's CDR3 is CASSPPLGDSNYGYTF. The CDR3 DNA is TGTGCCAGCAGCCCCCCTTTAGGGGACAGTAACTATGGCTACACCTTC.

To note about this clonotype: One base away lies a much larger clone, so this may be a sequencing read error. The conserved phenylalanine or tryptophan is not found at the CDR3 terminus, so this likely reflects a read error. The rearrangement links TRBV12-3 or TRBV12-4 to TRBJ1-2; no reliable D call. V was trimmed by 1 base and J by 4 bases, leaving 7 bases between them. The CDR3 spans 13 residues. CDR3 DNA sequence: TGTGCCAGCAGTTTAGGGTTGCCCTATGGCTACACCTCC. Translated: CASSLGLPYGYTS.

This clonotype occurred many times. This rearrangement joins TRBV12-3 or TRBV12-4 to TRBJ1-2; D unresolved. This CDR3 contains 13 residues. V lost 1 base and J lost 4, with 7 bases in between. The CDR3 coding sequence is TGTGCCAGCAGTTTAGGAGTCAGCTATGGCTACACCTTC. Its translation: CASSLGVSYGYTF.

V usage is TRBV4-1 and J usage is TRBJ2-3; D unclear. The CDR3 runs to 13 residues. Germline loops: CDR1 MGHRA, CDR2 YSYEKL. Trimming took off 3 bases at V and 6 bases at J, with 10 bases between the two ends. The CDR3 protein is CASSQPLSDTQYF. The CDR3 DNA is TGCGCCAGCAGCCAGCCCTTATCCGATACGCAGTATTTT.

This clonotype has at least ten counts. V usage is TRBV18 and J usage is TRBJ1-1; 10 positions agree with TRBD1. This CDR3 contains 14 residues. Germline-derived CDR1 and CDR2 are KGHSH and LQKENI. V trimming: 3 bases; J trimming: 4 bases; junction bases outside the gene matches: 2. CDR3: CASSPDRGGTEAFF. The CDR3 DNA follows: TGTGCCAGCTCACCGGACAGGGGGGGCACTGAAGCTTTCTTT. The complete variable domain, with remaining parts taken from reference TRBV18 and TRBJ1-1, reads NAGVMQNPRHLVRRRGQEARLRCSPMKGHSHVYWYRQLPEEGLKFMVYLQKENIIDESGMPKERFSAEFPKEGPSILRIQQVVRGDSAAYFCASSPDRGGTEAFFGQGTRLTVV.

As for this clonotype: Possible read error: a much larger clone is one base away. The chain carries TRBV6-1 and TRBJ2-1; no definite D call. The CDR3 contains 12 residues. The V gene's germline CDR1 is MNHNS and CDR2 SASEGT. V lost 8 bases, J lost 12 bases, and 17 bases lay in between. CDR3 sequence: CASVARTDGQFF. The CDR3 bases are TGTGCCAGCGTGGCACGTACGGATGGGCAGTTCTTC.

The J gene is TRBJ1-4, the V gene TRBV28; D is undetermined. This CDR3 region has 13 residues. The V end was cut by 6 bases, the J end by 5 bases, with 10 bases between. Germline V CDR1 and CDR2: MDHEN, SYDVKM. CDR3 amino acids: CASRGNPNEKLFF. The CDR3 DNA is TGTGCCAGCAGGGGCAACCCGAATGAAAAACTGTTTTTT.

This clonotype was seen at least ten times. V gene TRBV20-1 combines with J gene TRBJ1-2; TRBD1 might be the D (5 bases). The CDR3 totals 14 residues. Germline CDR1 DFQATT, CDR2 SNEGSKA (reference sequence). Between the trimmed V and J ends, which lost 5 bases and 5 bases, there was a span of 18 bases. The CDR3 protein is CSAVRDDQAYGYTF. CDR3 DNA: TGCAGTGCTGTAAGGGACGATCAGGCGTATGGCTACACCTTC.

This clonotype was observed at least ten times. The rearrangement uses TRBV14 and TRBJ2-1, with D uncertain. CDR3 size: 13 residues. Deletions cut 6 bases from V and 4 bases from J, with 10 bases between. CDR1 is SGHDN, CDR2 FVKESK, per germline. The CDR3 nucleotides are TGTGCCAGCAGTCGAAATTTATACAATGAGCAGTTCTTC. It translates to CASSRNLYNEQFF.

This clonotype was counted ten times or more. This sequence joins TRBV28 and TRBJ1-2; TRBD1 matches at 7 bases. The CDR3 extends over 13 amino acids. The ends lost 5 bases at V and 4 bases at J; junction bases unmatched: 4. Germline CDR1 MDHEN, CDR2 SYDVKM. CDR3 sequence (DNA): TGTGCCAGCAGTCGACAGGGCAGCTATGGCTACACCTTC. Its protein product is CASSRQGSYGYTF.

In its sample, this clonotype was seen many times. The chain recombines TRBV28 with TRBJ1-5, with TRBD1 as a possible D gene (5 bases). This CDR3 has 15 amino acids. From germline, CDR1 is MDHEN and CDR2 SYDVKM. With 7 bases removed from V and 0 bases from J, the gap between germline ends came to 13 bases. The CDR3 DNA is TGTGCCAGCACTCGGGGACTTTATAGCAATCAGCCCCAGCATTTT. Its protein product is CASTRGLYSNQPQHF.

The chain has TRBV9 and TRBJ1-4; the D is unclear. V lost 4 bases to trimming and J lost 3 bases, with 19 bases between them. Germline-derived CDR1 and CDR2 are SGDLS and YYNGEE. CDR3 size: 17 residues. CDR3 loop: CASSLGPPGSANEKLFF. In nucleotides, the CDR3 is TGTGCCAGCAGCCTAGGCCCCCCTGGCTCCGCTAATGAAAAACTGTTTTTT.

This clonotype was counted many times. The J gene is TRBJ1-1, the V gene TRBV29-1, with 11 bases identical to TRBD1. CDR1 is SQVTM and CDR2 is ANQGSEA in the germline V gene. The CDR3 runs 15 residues. Germline trimming cut 4 bases from V and 1 base from J; bases unmatched to any gene: 5. The CDR3 sequence: CSVAGTGGKNTEAFF. DNA for the CDR3: TGCAGCGTTGCCGGGACAGGGGGGAAGAACACTGAAGCTTTCTTT.

This clonotype was detected a few times. The chain is built from TRBV19 and TRBJ2-1; D not certain. V was cut by 5 bases and J by 0 bases, with 14 bases left in between. CDR1 and CDR2 (germline): LNHDA, SQIVND (reference sequence). The CDR3 totals 16 residues. This CDR3 reads CASSPWTLSSYNEQFF. The CDR3 DNA sequence: TGTGCCAGTAGTCCCTGGACCCTGAGCTCCTACAATGAGCAGTTCTTC.

This clonotype was seen only once. The genes are TRBV2 and TRBJ2-7; possible D gene TRBD1, 5 bases. V dropped 6 bases and J dropped 3 bases, with 18 bases sitting between them. CDR1 and CDR2 from the germline V gene are SNHLY and FYNNEI. There are 15 residues in the CDR3. CDR3 bases: TGTGCCAGCAGGGCGACAGCCACCCGTGACTACGAGCAGTACTTC. Encoded protein: CASRATATRDYEQYF.

The sample holds one count of this clonotype. A clone one base away is much larger, so this may be a read error. This chain uses TRBV7-2 with TRBJ2-5; the D is unclear. This CDR3 region has 15 residues. CDR1 and CDR2 from the germline V gene are SGHTA and FQGNSA. Trimming removed 2 bases from V and 2 bases from J, with 12 bases in between. The chain's CDR3 is CASSLPGLVQETQYF. In nucleotides, the CDR3 is TGTGCCAGCAGCTTACCGGGTTTGGTTCAAGAGACCCAGTACTTC.

This clonotype has a count of ten or more. The chain has TRBV28 and TRBJ1-5; 7 bases map to TRBD1. This CDR3 region has 14 residues. The germline V gene encodes CDR1 MDHEN and CDR2 SYDVKM. V shed 7 bases, J shed 3 bases, and the junction held 6 bases outside the gene matches. CDR3 in amino acids: CASTIDRVNQPQHF. The CDR3 bases are TGTGCCAGCACCATAGACAGGGTCAATCAGCCCCAGCATTTT.

At least ten counts were recorded for this clonotype. V is TRBV12-3 or TRBV12-4 and J is TRBJ1-4; D uncertain. The CDR3 sequence is 15 residues long. V lost 4 bases, J lost 3 bases, and 12 bases lay in between. CDR3 sequence: CASSSFGVPNEKLFF. As DNA, the CDR3 is TGTGCCAGCAGTTCCTTCGGGGTGCCTAATGAAAAACTGTTTTTT.

The chain couples TRBV14 to TRBJ1-2; D perhaps matches TRBD1 (6 bases). Per the germline V gene, CDR1 is SGHDN and CDR2 is FVKESK. The CDR3 is 16 residues long. V was clipped by 8 bases and J by 5 bases, with 24 bases between them. The CDR3 nucleotides are TGTGCCAGCTCCAAAGGGGCAGCGGGGGCGGTTTATGGCTACACCTTC. Translation gives CASSKGAAGAVYGYTF.

This clonotype occurred many times. The gene calls are TRBV10-3 and TRBJ2-1; 9 bases map to TRBD2. Trimming removed 6 bases from V and 7 bases from J; junction bases left unmatched: 13. This CDR3 contains 16 residues. Germline loops: CDR1 ENHRY, CDR2 SYGVKD. This chain's CDR3 is CAISEGGLAGYNEQFF. CDR3 in DNA: TGTGCCATCAGCGAAGGGGGCCTAGCGGGGTATAATGAGCAGTTCTTC.

Ten or more counts support this clonotype. This chain connects TRBV27 to TRBJ2-1; the D is unclear. The V end lost 6 bases, the J end lost 4 bases, and 7 bases lay between the germline ends. The CDR3 is 12 amino acids. Germline V gene sequence: CDR1 MNHEY, CDR2 SMNVEV (reference sequence). In DNA form, the CDR3 reads TGTGCCAGCAGGACGGCTTACAATGAGCAGTTCTTC. Protein product: CASRTAYNEQFF.

This clonotype was counted many times. The chain couples TRBV9 to TRBJ1-5, with D perhaps matching TRBD1 (5 bases). This CDR3 has 16 amino acids. V dropped 9 bases and J dropped 0 bases, with 19 bases sitting between them. The V gene's germline CDR1 is SGDLS and CDR2 YYNGEE. The DNA for the CDR3 is TGTGCCACCCGATTGAGGGGTACTCGTAGCAATCAGCCCCAGCATTTT. This gives the protein CATRLRGTRSNQPQHF.